This TCR beta chain was obtained from a study of CD4+ T cells in melanoma (dated by TCRdb to 2022 to 2024). Looking at the study overall: The study examined neoantigen-specific CD4+ T cells in human melanoma. Overall study outcomes, separate from this receptor: Neoantigen-specific CD4+ T cells in melanoma were reported to show diverse differentiation states. Neoantigen-specific CD4+ T cells were reported to be correlated with the function of CD8+ T cells, macrophages and B cells.

Note on this clone: This clone's antigen is unknown. No clone much larger than this one lies a single base away; base qualities are absent.

CDR1 and CDR2 are read off the germline V gene as LGHNA and YNFKEQ. Trimming removed 6 bases from V and 2 bases from J; the gene matches leave 8 bases unexplained. The CDR3 starts with the cysteine, ends with the phenylalanine, and has 15 residues. CDR3 DNA only is kept here, 45 bases in frame from base 1. The library was prepared using the immunoSEQ multiplex PCR assay. Here the immuneACCESS table is served through TCRdb, limited to in-frame sequences with V and J called. Missing clones are a known gap in these copies; in checked studies unresolved V genes cover under half, and the rest lacks a known reason. This sample holds around 100,000 clones; around 93% were observed only once. Less than 4% of the sample rests with the top ten. The donors were people with melanoma.

The specimen sequenced was peripheral blood. The chain was built from TRBV4-2 and TRBJ2-7; TRBD2 matches 9 bases in the middle. The sequence came from a human donor with melanoma. The CDR3 region: CASRPEAGGTYEQYF. The DNA sequence is as follows: TGTGCCAGCAGGCCGGAAGCGGGGGGTACCTACGAGCAGTACTTC.